This TCR beta chain originates from a study of STAT5B mutations in CD4+ large granular lymphocyte leukemia. Findings and caveats of the study: CD4-sorted patient repertoires seemed more clonal than healthy CD4+ repertoires.

Sequencing was at survey level. Libraries were prepared by immunoSEQ multiplex PCR; TCRdb keeps only in-frame clonotypes and omits some of them. The sample lists 31,000 or so clones, around 74% occurring once. Notes on this clone: What it binds is not known. Other nucleotide sequences from this sample produce the same CDR3.

Controls came from buffy coats of healthy blood donors. The germline CDR1 and CDR2 sequences are KGHSH and LQKENI. The CDR3 length is 12 residues. V shed 3 bases and J shed 2 bases, with 4 bases lying between them. Sequencing input: CD4+ T cells from blood buffy coats. This TCR was recovered from a human donor in good health. This chain links TRBV18 with TRBJ1-1; D remains ambiguous. Written as DNA, the CDR3 is TGTGCCAGCTCACCTCAAAACACTGAAGCTTTCTTT. Protein sequence: CASSPQNTEAFF.